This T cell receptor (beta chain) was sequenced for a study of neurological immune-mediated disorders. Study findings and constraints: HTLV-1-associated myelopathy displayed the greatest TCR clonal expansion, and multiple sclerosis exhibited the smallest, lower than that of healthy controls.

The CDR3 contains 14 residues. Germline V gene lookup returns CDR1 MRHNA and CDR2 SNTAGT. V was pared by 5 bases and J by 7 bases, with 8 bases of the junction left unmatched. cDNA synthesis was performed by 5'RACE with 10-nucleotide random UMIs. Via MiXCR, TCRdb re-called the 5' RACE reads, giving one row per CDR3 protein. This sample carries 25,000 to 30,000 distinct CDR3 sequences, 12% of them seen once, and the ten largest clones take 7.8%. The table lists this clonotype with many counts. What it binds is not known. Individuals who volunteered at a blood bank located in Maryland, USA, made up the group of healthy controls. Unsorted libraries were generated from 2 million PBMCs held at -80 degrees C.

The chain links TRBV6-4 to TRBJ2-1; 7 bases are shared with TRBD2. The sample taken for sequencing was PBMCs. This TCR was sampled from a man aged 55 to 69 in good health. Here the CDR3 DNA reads TGTGCCAGCAGTCGGGGGATCGGGGGGAATGAGCAGTTCTTC. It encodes CASSRGIGGNEQFF.